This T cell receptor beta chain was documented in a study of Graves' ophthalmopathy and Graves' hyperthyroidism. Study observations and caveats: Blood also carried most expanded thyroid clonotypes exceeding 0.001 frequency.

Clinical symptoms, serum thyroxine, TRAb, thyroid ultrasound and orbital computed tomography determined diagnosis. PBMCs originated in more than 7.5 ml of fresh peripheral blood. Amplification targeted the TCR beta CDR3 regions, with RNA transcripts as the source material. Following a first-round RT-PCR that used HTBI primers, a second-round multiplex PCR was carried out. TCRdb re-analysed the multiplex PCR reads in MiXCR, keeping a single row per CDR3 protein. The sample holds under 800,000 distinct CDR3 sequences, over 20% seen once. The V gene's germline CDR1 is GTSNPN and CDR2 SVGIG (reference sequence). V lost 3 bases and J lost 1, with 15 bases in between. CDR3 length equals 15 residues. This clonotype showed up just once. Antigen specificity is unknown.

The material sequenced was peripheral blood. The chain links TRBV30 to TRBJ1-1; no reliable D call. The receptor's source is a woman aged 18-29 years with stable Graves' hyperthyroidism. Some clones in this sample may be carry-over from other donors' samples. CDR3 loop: CAWRGRRVGNTEAFF. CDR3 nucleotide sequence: TGTGCCTGGAGGGGCCGAAGAGTGGGGAACACTGAAGCTTTCTTT.